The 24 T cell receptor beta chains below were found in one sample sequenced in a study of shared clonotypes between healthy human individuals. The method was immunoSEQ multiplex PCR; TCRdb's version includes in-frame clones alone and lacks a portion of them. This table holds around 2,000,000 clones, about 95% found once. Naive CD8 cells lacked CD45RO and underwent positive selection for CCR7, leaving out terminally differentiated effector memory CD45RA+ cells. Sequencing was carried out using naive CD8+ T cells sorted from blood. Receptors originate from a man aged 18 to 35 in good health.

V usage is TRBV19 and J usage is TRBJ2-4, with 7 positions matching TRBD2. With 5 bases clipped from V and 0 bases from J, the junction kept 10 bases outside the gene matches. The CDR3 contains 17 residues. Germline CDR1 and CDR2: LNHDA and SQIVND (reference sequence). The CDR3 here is CASSAEAGTIAKNIQYF. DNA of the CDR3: TGTGCCAGTAGTGCGGAAGCCGGGACTATAGCCAAAAACATTCAGTACTTC.

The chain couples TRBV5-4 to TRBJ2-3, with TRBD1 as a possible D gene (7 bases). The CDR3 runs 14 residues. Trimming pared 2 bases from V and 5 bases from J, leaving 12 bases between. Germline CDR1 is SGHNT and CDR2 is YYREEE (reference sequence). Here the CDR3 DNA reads TGTGCCAGCAGCTTCCAGGGGGGCTTAGATACGCAGTATTTT. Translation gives CASSFQGGLDTQYF.

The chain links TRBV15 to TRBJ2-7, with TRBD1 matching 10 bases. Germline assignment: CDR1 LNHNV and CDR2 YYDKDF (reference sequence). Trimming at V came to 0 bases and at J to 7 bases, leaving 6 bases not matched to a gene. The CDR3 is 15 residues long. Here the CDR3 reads CATSRDLTGGMEQYF. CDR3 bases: TGTGCCACCAGCAGAGATCTGACAGGGGGCATGGAGCAGTACTTC.

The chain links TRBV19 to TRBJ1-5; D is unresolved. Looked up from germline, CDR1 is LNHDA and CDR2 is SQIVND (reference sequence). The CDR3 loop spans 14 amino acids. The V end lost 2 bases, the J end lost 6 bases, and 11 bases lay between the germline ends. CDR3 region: CASSIREWGQPQHF. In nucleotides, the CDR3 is TGTGCCAGTAGTATAAGGGAGTGGGGTCAGCCCCAGCATTTT.

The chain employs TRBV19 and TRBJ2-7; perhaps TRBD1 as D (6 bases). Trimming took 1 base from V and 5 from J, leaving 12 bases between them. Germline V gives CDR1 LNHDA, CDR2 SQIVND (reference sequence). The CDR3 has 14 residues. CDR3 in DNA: TGTGCCAGTAGTATAGTAACAGGGACGGACGAGCAGTACTTC. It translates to CASSIVTGTDEQYF.

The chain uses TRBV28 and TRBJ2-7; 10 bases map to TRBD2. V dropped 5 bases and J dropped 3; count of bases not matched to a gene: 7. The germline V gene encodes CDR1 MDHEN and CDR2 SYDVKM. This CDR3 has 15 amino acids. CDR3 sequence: CASSVSSGGYYEQYF. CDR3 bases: TGTGCCAGCAGTGTCTCTAGCGGGGGTTACTACGAGCAGTACTTC.

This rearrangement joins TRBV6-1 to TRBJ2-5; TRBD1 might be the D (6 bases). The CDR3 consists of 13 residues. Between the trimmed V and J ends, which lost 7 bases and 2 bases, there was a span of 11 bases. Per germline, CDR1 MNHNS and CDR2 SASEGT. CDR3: CASTGEPQETQYF. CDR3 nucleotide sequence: TGTGCCAGCACAGGGGAGCCTCAAGAGACCCAGTACTTC.

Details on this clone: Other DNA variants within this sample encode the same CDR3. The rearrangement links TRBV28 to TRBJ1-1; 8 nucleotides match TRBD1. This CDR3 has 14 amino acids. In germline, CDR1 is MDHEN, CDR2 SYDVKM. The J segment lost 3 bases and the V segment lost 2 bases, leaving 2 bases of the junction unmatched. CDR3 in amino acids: CASSLPGGYTEAFF. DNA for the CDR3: TGTGCCAGCAGTTTACCAGGGGGCTACACTGAAGCTTTCTTT.

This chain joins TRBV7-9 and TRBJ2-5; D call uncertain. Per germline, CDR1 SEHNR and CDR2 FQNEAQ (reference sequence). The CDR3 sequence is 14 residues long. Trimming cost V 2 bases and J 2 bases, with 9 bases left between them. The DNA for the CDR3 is TGTGCCAGCAGCTTACCGAGGCCTCAAGAGACCCAGTACTTC. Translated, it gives CASSLPRPQETQYF.

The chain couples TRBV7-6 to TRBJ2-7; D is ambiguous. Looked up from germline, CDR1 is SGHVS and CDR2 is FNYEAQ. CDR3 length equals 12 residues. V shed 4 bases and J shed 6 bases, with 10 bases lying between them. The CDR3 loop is CASSSGEAEQYF. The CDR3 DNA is TGTGCCAGCAGCTCAGGAGAGGCCGAGCAGTACTTC.

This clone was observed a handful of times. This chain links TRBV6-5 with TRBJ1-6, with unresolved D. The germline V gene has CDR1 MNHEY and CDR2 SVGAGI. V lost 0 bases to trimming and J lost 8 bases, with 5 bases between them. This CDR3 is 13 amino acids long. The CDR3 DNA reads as TGTGCCAGCAGTTACTCCCCCTATTCACCCCTCCACTTT. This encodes CASSYSPYSPLHF.

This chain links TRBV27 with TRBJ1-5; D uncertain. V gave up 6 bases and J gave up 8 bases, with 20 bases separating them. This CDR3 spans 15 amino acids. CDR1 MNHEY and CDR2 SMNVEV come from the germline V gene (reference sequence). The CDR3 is CASRSLDGIMEPQHF. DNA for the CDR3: TGTGCCAGCAGATCCTTGGACGGAATTATGGAGCCCCAGCATTTT.

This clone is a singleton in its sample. CDR3: CASSLLRTGAMNTGELFF. Here the CDR3 DNA reads TGTGCCAGCAGTTTACTCCGGACAGGGGCGATGAACACCGGGGAGCTGTTTTTT. The chain has TRBV27 and TRBJ2-2; 9 bases fit TRBD1. The CDR3 runs 18 residues. CDR1 is MNHEY and CDR2 is SMNVEV in the germline V gene (reference sequence). V lost 2 bases and J lost 1; bases outside the gene matches: 8.

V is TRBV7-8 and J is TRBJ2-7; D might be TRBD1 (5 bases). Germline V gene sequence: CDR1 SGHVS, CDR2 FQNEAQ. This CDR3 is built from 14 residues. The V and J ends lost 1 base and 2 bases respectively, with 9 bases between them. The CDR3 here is CASSLGAGPYEQYF. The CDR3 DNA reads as TGTGCCAGCAGCTTAGGGGCAGGGCCCTACGAGCAGTACTTC.

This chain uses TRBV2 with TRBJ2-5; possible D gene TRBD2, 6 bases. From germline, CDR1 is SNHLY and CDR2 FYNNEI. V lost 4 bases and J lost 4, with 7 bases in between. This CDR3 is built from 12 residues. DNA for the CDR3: TGTGCCAGCAGTGGGGGGGTAGAGACCCAGTACTTC. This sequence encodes CASSGGVETQYF.

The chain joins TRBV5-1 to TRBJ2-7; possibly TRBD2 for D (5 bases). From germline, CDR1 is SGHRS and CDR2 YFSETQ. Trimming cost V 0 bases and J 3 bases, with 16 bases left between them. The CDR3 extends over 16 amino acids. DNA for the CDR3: TGCGCCAGCAGCTTGGGCCCCGGTGGGGAGTACTACGAGCAGTACTTC. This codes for CASSLGPGGEYYEQYF.

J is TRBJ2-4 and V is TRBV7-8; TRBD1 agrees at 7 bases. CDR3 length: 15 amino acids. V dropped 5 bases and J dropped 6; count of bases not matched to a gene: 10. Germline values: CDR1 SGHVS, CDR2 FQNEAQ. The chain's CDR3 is CASSPDTGVGNIQYF. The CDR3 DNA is TGTGCCAGCAGCCCCGACACAGGGGTTGGAAACATTCAGTACTTC.

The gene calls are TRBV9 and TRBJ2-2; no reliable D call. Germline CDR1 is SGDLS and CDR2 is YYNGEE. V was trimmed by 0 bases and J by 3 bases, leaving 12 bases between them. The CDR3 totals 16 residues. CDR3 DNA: TGTGCCAGCAGCGTAGGGGTAGCTGTATACACCGGGGAGCTGTTTTTT. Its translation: CASSVGVAVYTGELFF. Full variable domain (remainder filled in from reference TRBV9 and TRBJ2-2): DSGVTQTPKHLITATGQRVTLRCSPRSGDLSVYWYQQSLDQGLQFLIQYYNGEERAKGNILERFSAQQFPDLHSELNLSSLELGDSALYFCASSVGVAVYTGELFFGEGSRLTVL.

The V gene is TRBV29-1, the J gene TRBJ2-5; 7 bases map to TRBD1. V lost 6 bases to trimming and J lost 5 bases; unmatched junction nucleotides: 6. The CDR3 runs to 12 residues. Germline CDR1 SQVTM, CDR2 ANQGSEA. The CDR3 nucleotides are TGCAGCGTCCCGGACAGGATCGAGACCCAGTACTTC. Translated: CSVPDRIETQYF.

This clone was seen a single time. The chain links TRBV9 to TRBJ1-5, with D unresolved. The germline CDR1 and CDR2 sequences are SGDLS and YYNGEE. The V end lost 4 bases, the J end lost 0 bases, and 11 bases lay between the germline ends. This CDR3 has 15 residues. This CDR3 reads CASSQDGDSNQPQHF. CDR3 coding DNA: TGTGCCAGCAGCCAGGACGGAGATAGCAATCAGCCCCAGCATTTT.

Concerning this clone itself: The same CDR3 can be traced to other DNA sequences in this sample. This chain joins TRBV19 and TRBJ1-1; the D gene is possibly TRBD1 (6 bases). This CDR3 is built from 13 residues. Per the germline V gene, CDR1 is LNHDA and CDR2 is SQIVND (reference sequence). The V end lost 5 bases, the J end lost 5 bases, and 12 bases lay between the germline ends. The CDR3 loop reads CASSSGTTTEAFF. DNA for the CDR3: TGTGCCAGTAGTTCCGGGACAACGACTGAAGCTTTCTTT.

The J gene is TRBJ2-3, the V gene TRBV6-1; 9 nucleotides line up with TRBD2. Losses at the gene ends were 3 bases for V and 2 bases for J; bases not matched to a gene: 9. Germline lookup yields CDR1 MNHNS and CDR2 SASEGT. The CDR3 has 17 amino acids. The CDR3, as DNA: TGTGCCAGCAGTGAGCTGACAGCGGGGGGCTACACAGATACGCAGTATTTT. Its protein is CASSELTAGGYTDTQYF.

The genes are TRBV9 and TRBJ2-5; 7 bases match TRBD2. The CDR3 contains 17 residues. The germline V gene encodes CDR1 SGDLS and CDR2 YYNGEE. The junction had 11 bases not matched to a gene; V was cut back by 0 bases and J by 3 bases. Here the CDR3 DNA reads TGTGCCAGCAGCGTAGAGGGGAGGGTAGGCCCAAAAGAGACCCAGTACTTC. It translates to CASSVEGRVGPKETQYF.

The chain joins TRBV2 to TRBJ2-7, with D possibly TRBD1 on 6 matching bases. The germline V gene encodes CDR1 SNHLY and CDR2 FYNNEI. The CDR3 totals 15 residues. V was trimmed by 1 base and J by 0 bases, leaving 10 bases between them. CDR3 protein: CASSEGQADSYEQYF. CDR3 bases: TGTGCCAGCAGTGAAGGACAGGCTGACTCCTACGAGCAGTACTTC. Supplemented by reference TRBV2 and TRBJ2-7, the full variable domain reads EPEVTQTPSHQVTQMGQEVILRCVPISNHLYFYWYRQILGQKVEFLVSFYNNEISEKSEIFDDQFSVERPDGSNFTLKIRSTKLEDSAMYFCASSEGQADSYEQYFGPGTRLTVT.